A selection of T cell receptor beta chains follows, all from one sample in a study of shared clonotypes between healthy human individuals. The repertoire was sequenced with immunoSEQ multiplex PCR; TCRdb's copy has only in-frame clones and lacks some. This table has about 710,000 clones, about three quarters appearing once. Sequencing was performed on memory CD4+ T cells sorted from blood. The receptors shown here come from a woman aged 25 to 39 in good health. Each CDR3 is given with its conserved first and last residue. The order of the fields is V gene, D gene, J gene, clone size, CDR3 DNA, CDR3 protein. D genes are given only for firm matches. The size entry is marked missing in some rows and otherwise reads once, few, many or a size class.

TRBV6-5	TRBD1	TRBJ2-5	.	TGTGCCAGCAGTTACTCCGGACAGGAAGAGACCCAGTACTTC	CASSYSGQEETQYF
TRBV27	.	TRBJ1-1	.	TGTGCCAGCAGAGAGGAAGTTAGCGGCACTGAAGCTTTCTTT	CASREEVSGTEAFF
TRBV4-1	TRBD2	TRBJ2-7	.	TGCGCCAGCAGCCAAAGGGAGCCCAGCGGGAGCGATGCTATTTTCTACGAGCAGTACTTC	CASSQREPSGSDAIFYEQYF
TRBV27	TRBD1	TRBJ1-5	.	TGTGCCAGCAGTCCCTCAAGCCACAGGGGTGGAAATCAGCCCCAGCATTTT	CASSPSSHRGGNQPQHF
TRBV2	.	TRBJ1-2	.	TGTGCCAGCAGCGCTAGAAACCGGGCCAGCTATGGCTACACCTTC	CASSARNRASYGYTF
TRBV5-1	.	TRBJ1-1	.	TGCGCCAGCAGCGGGACGAGGAACACTGAAGCTTTCTTT	CASSGTRNTEAFF
TRBV11-2	.	TRBJ2-7	.	TGTGCCAGCAGCTTAGATCAGGTAGCCTACGAGCAGTACTTC	CASSLDQVAYEQYF
TRBV30	.	TRBJ1-1	.	TGTGCCCGGAGGATGAACACTGAAGCTTTCTTT	CARRMNTEAFF
TRBV4-1	.	TRBJ1-4	.	TGCGCCAGCAGCCAAGAGCCTCTCAGCGGCGGTAGGGGTGAAAAACTGTTTTTT	CASSQEPLSGGRGEKLFF
TRBV5-1	.	TRBJ2-1	few	TGCGCCAGCAGCTTAATCGTATCGGCGGGATCTCGCTCCTACAATGAGCAGTTCTTC	CASSLIVSAGSRSYNEQFF
TRBV6-6	.	TRBJ2-1	once	TGTGCCAGCCGGTTTAGCTCCTACAATGAGCAGTTCTTC	CASRFSSYNEQFF
TRBV14	TRBD1	TRBJ1-5	.	TGTGCCAGCAGCCTGACAGGGGGATTCCAGCCCCAGCATTTT	CASSLTGGFQPQHF
TRBV7-3	TRBD2	TRBJ2-2	.	TGTGCCAGCAGCTTAGGTGCACTAGCGGGAGTGAACACCGGGGAGCTGTTTTTT	CASSLGALAGVNTGELFF
TRBV11-2	.	TRBJ2-1	.	TGTGCCAGCAGCTTAGATTTTGTTGGTACTAGCACTAAGTTCTTC	CASSLDFVGTSTKFF
TRBV5-1	.	TRBJ2-7	.	TGCGCCAGCAGCATGGTCGGACCGTATGCTGGCGAGCAGTACTTC	CASSMVGPYAGEQYF
TRBV28	.	TRBJ2-5	.	TGTGCCAGCGCCAACACCGGAGGGAGAGAGACCCAGTACTTC	CASANTGGRETQYF
TRBV28	TRBD2	TRBJ2-5	.	TGTGCCAGCAGTTCCTCTGTCGGGAGGGCCGTGGAGACCCAGTACTTC	CASSSSVGRAVETQYF
TRBV2	.	TRBJ1-1	.	TGTGCCAGCCGAGAGAGGACATTCGAGAACACTGAAGCTTTCTTT	CASRERTFENTEAFF
TRBV19	TRBD2	TRBJ2-1	once	TGTGCCAGTAGTTCCCGGGCGGGAGGGTCCTCCTACAATGAGCAGTTCTTC	CASSSRAGGSSYNEQFF
TRBV7-2	.	TRBJ1-3	.	TGTGCCAGCAGCTCGAAGACACCAAGCTCTGGAAACACCATATATTTT	CASSSKTPSSGNTIYF
TRBV5-5	TRBD1	TRBJ2-5	.	TGTGCCAGCAGCTTACAGGGGCAAGGCCAAGAGACCCAGTACTTC	CASSLQGQGQETQYF
TRBV4-1	TRBD2	TRBJ2-1	.	TGCGCCAGCAGCCCAGGAGATAGCGGGAGGGCCCAGTTCTTC	CASSPGDSGRAQFF
TRBV7-9	TRBD2	TRBJ2-7	.	TGTGCCAGCAGCCAGGGACTAGCGGGAGCAGGAGGCTACGAGCAGTACTTC	CASSQGLAGAGGYEQYF
TRBV5-1	TRBD1	TRBJ2-7	.	TGCGCCAGCAGCACCACTAGACAGGGCTCCGAGCAGTACTTC	CASSTTRQGSEQYF
TRBV19	.	TRBJ2-3	.	TGTGCCAGTGCAGCGGGTGACACAGATACGCAGTATTTT	CASAAGDTDTQYF
TRBV2	.	TRBJ1-2	.	TGTGCCAGCACCAGGGAGAGGACCGGATATGGCTACACCTTC	CASTRERTGYGYTF
TRBV5-1	.	TRBJ2-3	.	TGCGCCAGCAGCTTTATCAGCGATACGCAGTATTTT	CASSFISDTQYF
TRBV5-1	.	TRBJ2-1	.	TGCGCCAGCAGCTTTAGCGGTTTCGAGTACAATGAGCAGTTCTTC	CASSFSGFEYNEQFF
TRBV6-1	TRBD1	TRBJ2-2	once	TGTGCCAGCGGCGAGACAGGGAGCACCGGGGAGCTGTTTTTT	CASGETGSTGELFF
TRBV4-1	.	TRBJ2-1	few	TGCGCCAGCAGTCACCTCTCGGGACCAAACAATGAGCAGTTCTTC	CASSHLSGPNNEQFF
TRBV4-1	.	TRBJ1-2	.	TGCGCCAGCAGCCAAAGATCCGGGACCGACGGTTATGGCTACACCTTC	CASSQRSGTDGYGYTF
TRBV11-2	.	TRBJ2-7	.	TGTGCCAGCAGCTTAGCCGGGGACGGACTCTACGAGCAGTACTTC	CASSLAGDGLYEQYF
TRBV7-8	TRBD1	TRBJ1-5	many	TGTGCCAGCAGCTTAGGCGGACAGGGAAGAGGTCAGCCCCAGCATTTT	CASSLGGQGRGQPQHF
TRBV6-5	TRBD2	TRBJ2-7	.	TGTGCCAGCAGCAGGACTAGCGGGAGCGGGCAGTACTTC	CASSRTSGSGQYF
TRBV5-1	.	TRBJ1-4	few	TGCGCCAGCAGTGAGAGGACAGCTGAAAAACTGTTTTTT	CASSERTAEKLFF
TRBV2	TRBD1	TRBJ1-5	few	TGTGCCAGCAGGGGACAGGGAGTGAGCAATCAGCCCCAGCATTTT	CASRGQGVSNQPQHF
TRBV29-1	.	TRBJ2-3	.	TGCAGCGTTGACGGGTCCACAGATACGCAGTATTTT	CSVDGSTDTQYF
TRBV5-1	.	TRBJ1-4	.	TGCGCCAGCAGCTTGGACCCCGGAACTAATGAAAAACTGTTTTTT	CASSLDPGTNEKLFF
TRBV18	.	TRBJ2-7	.	TGTGCCAGCTCAACAAGAGGGACTCCCTACGAGCAGTACTTC	CASSTRGTPYEQYF
TRBV29-1	.	TRBJ2-7	.	TGCAGCGCCCTAAACCGGGACCGAACCTACGAGCAGTACTTC	CSALNRDRTYEQYF
TRBV4-1	TRBD2	TRBJ2-3	.	TGCGCCAGCAGCCACGGGGGGAGCGGGAGTGGGGATACGCAGTATTTT	CASSHGGSGSGDTQYF
TRBV5-6	.	TRBJ2-7	.	TGTGCCAGCAGCTTGCATCTGGACCAGAGGTACGAGCAGTACTTC	CASSLHLDQRYEQYF
TRBV21-1	.	TRBJ1-5	.	TGTGCCAGCGGCTACAGGGGCCATCAGCCCCAGCATTTT	CASGYRGHQPQHF
TRBV19	.	TRBJ1-1	once	TGTGCCAGTATGGCGTGGACAGAAATATTCCTTGGGGAGAACACTGAAGCTTTCTTT	CASMAWTEIFLGENTEAFF
TRBV15	.	TRBJ2-2	.	TGTGCCACCAGTCGAGGGGGTTCGAACACCGGGGAGCTGTTTTTT	CATSRGGSNTGELFF